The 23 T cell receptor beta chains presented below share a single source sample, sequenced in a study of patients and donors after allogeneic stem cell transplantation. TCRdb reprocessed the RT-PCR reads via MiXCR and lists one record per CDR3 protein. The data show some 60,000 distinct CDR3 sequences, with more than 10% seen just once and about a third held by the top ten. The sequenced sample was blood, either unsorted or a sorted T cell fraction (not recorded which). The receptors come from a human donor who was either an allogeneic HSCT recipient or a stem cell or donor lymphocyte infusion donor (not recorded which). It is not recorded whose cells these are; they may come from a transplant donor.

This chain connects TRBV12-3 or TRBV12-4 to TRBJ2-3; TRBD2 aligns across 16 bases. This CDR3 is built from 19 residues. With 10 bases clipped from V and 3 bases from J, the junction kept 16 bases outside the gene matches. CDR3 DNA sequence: TGTGCCACCGCATGGGGACTAGCGGGAGGGCCACTCGGTACAGATACGCAGTATTTT. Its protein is CATAWGLAGGPLGTDTQYF.

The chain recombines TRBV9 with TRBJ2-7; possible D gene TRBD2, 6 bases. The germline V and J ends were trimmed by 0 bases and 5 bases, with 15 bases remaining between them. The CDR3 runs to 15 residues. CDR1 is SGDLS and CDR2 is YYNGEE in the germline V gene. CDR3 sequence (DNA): TGTGCCAGCAGCGTAGGGGGACTCCCCGCCGACGAGCAGTACTTC. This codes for CASSVGGLPADEQYF.

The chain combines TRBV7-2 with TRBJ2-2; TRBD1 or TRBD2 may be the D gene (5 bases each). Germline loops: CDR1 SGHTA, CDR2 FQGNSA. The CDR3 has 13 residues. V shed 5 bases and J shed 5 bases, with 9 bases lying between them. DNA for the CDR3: TGTGCCAGCAGCATCGGGACGACCGGGGAGCTGTTTTTT. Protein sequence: CASSIGTTGELFF.

CDR3 in amino acids: CSVEFVGGNTEAFF. In nucleotides, the CDR3 is TGCAGCGTTGAGTTCGTCGGAGGGAACACTGAAGCTTTCTTT. J is TRBJ1-1 and V is TRBV29-1; D not certain. V dropped 3 bases and J dropped 1 base, with 12 bases sitting between them. Germline V gives CDR1 SQVTM, CDR2 ANQGSEA. The CDR3 loop spans 14 amino acids.

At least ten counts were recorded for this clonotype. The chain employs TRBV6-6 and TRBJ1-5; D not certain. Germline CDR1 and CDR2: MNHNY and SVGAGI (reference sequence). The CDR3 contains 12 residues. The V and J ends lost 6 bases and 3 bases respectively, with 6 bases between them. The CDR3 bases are TGTGCCAGCAGCGTCCCCAATCAGCCCCAGCATTTT. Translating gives CASSVPNQPQHF.

CDR3 bases: TGTGCCAGCAGCCGGGGACTAGGCTACGAGCAGTACTTC. It codes for CASSRGLGYEQYF. J is TRBJ2-7 and V is TRBV3-1, with 8 nucleotides matching TRBD2. CDR1 and CDR2 (germline): LGHDT, YNNKEL (reference sequence). The ends lost 4 bases at V and 3 bases at J; junction bases unmatched: 2. CDR3 length: 13 residues.

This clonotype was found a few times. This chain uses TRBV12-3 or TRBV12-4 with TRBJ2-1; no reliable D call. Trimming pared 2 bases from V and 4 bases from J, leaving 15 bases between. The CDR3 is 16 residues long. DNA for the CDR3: TGTGCCAGCAGTTTAAGTATATGGGAAAGTTACAATGAGCAGTTCTTC. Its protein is CASSLSIWESYNEQFF.

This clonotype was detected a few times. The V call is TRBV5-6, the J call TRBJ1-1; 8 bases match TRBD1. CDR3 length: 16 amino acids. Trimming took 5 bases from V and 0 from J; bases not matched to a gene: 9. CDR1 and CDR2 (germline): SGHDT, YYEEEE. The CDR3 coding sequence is TGTGCCAGCAGGCACTACAGGGGGACTATGAACACTGAAGCTTTCTTT. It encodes CASRHYRGTMNTEAFF.

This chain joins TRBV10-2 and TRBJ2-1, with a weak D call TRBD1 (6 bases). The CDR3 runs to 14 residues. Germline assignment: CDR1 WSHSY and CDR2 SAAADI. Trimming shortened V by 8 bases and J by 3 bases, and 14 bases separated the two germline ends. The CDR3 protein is CASSADSHYNEQFF. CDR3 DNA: TGCGCCAGCTCGGCGGACAGCCACTACAATGAGCAGTTCTTC.

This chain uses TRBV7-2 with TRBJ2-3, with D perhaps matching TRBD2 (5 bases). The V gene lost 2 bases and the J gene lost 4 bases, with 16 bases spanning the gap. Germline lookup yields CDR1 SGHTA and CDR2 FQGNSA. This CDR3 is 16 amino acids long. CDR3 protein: CASSLKYREVPDTQYF. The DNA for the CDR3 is TGTGCCAGCAGCTTAAAATATCGGGAAGTCCCAGATACGCAGTATTTT. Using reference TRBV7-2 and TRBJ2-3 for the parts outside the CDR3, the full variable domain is GAGVSQSPSNKVTEKGKDVELRCDPISGHTALYWYRQSLGQGLEFLIYFQGNSAPDKSGLPSDRFSAERTGGSVSTLTIQRTQQEDSAVYLCASSLKYREVPDTQYFGPGTRLTVL.

The CDR3, as DNA: TGTGCCAGCGAGGACAGCAATGAGCAGTTCTTC. Encoded protein: CASEDSNEQFF. This rearrangement joins TRBV2 to TRBJ2-1, with D possibly matching TRBD1 (6 bases). Germline lookup yields CDR1 SNHLY and CDR2 FYNNEI. V was trimmed by 8 bases and J by 6 bases, leaving 8 bases between them. CDR3 length: 11 amino acids.

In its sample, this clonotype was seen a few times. This CDR3 reads CASSLPPGTGREGTDTQYF. The CDR3 coding sequence is TGTGCCAGCAGCTTACCGCCCGGGACAGGAAGGGAGGGCACAGATACGCAGTATTTT. The gene calls are TRBV7-8 and TRBJ2-3; TRBD1 agrees at 8 bases. The CDR3 is made up of 19 amino acids. From germline, CDR1 is SGHVS and CDR2 FQNEAQ. The V segment lost 2 bases and the J segment 1 base; nucleotides outside the gene matches: 14. Together with reference TRBV7-8 and TRBJ2-3, the CDR3 gives the full variable domain: GAGVSQSPRYKVAKRGQDVALRCDPISGHVSLFWYQQALGQGPEFLTYFQNEAQLDKSGLPSDRFFAERPEGSVSTLKIQRTQQEDSAVYLCASSLPPGTGREGTDTQYFGPGTRLTVL.

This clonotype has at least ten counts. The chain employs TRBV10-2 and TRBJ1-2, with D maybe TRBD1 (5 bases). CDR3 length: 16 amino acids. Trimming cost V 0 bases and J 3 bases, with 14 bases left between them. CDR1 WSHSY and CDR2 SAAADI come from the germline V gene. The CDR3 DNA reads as TGCGCCAGCAGTGAGTCGGCTAGCGGGGCGGACTATGGCTACACCTTC. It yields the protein CASSESASGADYGYTF.

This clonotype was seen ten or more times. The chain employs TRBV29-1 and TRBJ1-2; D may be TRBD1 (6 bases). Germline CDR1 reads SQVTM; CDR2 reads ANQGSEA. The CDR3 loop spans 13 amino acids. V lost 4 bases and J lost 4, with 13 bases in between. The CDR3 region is CSVVPGARYGYTF. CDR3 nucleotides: TGCAGCGTTGTTCCAGGGGCGCGCTATGGCTACACCTTC.

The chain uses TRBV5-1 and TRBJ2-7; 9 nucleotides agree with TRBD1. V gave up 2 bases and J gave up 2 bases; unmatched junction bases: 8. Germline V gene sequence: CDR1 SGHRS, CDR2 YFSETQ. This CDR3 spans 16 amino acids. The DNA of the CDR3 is TGCGCCAGCAGCTTTACCGGGACAGGGCCCCCCTACGAGCAGTACTTC. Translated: CASSFTGTGPPYEQYF.

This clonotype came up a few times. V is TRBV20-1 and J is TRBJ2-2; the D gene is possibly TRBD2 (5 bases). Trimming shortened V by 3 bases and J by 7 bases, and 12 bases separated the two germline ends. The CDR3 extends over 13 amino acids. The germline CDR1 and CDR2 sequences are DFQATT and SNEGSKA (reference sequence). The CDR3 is CSARTDAGGELFF. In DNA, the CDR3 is TGCAGTGCTAGGACCGACGCGGGCGGGGAGCTGTTTTTT.

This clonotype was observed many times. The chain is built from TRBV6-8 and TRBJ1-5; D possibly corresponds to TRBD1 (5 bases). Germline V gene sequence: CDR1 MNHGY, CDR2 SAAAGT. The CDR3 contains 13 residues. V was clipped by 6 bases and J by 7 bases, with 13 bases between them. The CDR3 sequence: CASRPQVQQPQHF. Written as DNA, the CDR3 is TGTGCCAGCAGGCCACAGGTGCAACAGCCCCAGCATTTT.

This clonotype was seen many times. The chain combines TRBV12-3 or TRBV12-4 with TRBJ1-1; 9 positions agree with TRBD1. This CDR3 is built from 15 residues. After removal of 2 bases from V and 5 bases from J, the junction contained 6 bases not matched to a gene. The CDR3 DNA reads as TGTGCCAGCAGTTTATTAGAGACAGGGGGAACTGAAGCTTTCTTT. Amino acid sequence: CASSLLETGGTEAFF.

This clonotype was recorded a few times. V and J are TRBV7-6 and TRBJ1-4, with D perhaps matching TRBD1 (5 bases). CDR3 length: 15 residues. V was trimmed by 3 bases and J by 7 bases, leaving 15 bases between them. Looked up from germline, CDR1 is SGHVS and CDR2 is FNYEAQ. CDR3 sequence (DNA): TGTGCCAGCAGCTTCGGGACCCGTGGGGCTGAAAAACTGTTTTTT. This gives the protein CASSFGTRGAEKLFF.

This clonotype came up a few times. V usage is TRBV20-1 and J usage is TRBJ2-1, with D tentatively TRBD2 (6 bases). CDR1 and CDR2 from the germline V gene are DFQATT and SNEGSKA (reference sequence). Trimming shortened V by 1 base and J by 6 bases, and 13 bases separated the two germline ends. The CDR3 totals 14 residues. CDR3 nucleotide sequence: TGCAGTGCTAGAGGCGGAGGGACTGGCAATGAGCAGTTCTTC. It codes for CSARGGGTGNEQFF.

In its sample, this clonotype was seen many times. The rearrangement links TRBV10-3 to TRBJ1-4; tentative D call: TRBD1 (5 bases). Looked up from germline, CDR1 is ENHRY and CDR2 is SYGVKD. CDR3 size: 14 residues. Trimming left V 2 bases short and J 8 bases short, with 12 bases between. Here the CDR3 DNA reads TGTGCCATCAGTGAGAAGGGGCCGGGCGAAAAACTGTTTTTT. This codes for CAISEKGPGEKLFF.

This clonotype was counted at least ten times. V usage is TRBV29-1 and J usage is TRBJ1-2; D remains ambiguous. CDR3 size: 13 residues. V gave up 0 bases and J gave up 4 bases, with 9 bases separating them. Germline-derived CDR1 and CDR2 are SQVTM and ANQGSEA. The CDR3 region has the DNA TGCAGCGTTGAAGAGGGCGGTCCCTATGGCTACACCTTC. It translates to CSVEEGGPYGYTF.

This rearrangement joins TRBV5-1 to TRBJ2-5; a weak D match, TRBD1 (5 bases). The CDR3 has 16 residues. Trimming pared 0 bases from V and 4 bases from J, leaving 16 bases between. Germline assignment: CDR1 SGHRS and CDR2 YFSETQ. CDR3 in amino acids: CASSLARTLVLETQYF. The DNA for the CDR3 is TGCGCCAGCAGCTTGGCAAGGACATTGGTTTTAGAGACCCAGTACTTC.